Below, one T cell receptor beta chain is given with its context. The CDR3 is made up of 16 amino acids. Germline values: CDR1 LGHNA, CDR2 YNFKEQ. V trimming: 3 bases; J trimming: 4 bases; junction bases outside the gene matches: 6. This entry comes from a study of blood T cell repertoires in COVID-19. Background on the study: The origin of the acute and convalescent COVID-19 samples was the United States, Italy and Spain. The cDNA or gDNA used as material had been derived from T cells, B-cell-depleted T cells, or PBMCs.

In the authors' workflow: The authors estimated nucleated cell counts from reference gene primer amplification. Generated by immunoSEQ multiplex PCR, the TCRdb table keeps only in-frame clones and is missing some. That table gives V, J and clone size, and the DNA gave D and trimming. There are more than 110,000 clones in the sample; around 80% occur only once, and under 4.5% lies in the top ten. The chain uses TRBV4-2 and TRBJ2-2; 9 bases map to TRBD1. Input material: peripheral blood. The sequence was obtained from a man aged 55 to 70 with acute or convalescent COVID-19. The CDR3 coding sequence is TGTGCCAGCAGCCATACAGGGGGCGCCAGCACCGGGGAGCTGTTTTTT. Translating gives CASSHTGGASTGELFF.